This entry concerns a single T cell receptor beta chain. Its matching antigen is unknown. The data originate from a study of vaccination effects on CD4 cells after COVID-19. V dropped 3 bases and J dropped 3; count of bases not matched to a gene: 10. Germline loops: CDR1 SGHDT, CDR2 YYEEEE. The CDR3 is 17 residues long. After less than twelve days in culture, the CD4+ T cells were isolated. TCRdb's table, derived via immunoSEQ multiplex PCR, lists solely in-frame clones and lacks some. The table has some 31,000 clones, 70% to 80% seen once. Study outcomes and limitations: The study found that only 1 of 255 vaccine-induced clones from healthy vaccinees cross-reacted with common cold coronaviruses. Few convalescent patients and no early post-infection timepoints were included in the study. Clones of infection and vaccine origin contracted markedly late after vaccination.

This specimen was CD4+ T cells from PBMCs cultured without peptide, taken before COVID-19 vaccination. The source of this sequence is a human donor who received a COVID-19 vaccine. The rearrangement links TRBV5-6 to TRBJ1-5; 9 bases align to TRBD1. As DNA, the CDR3 is TGTGCCAGCAGCTCTACGACAGGGGGGAGGATCAATCAGCCCCAGCATTTT. Its protein product is CASSSTTGGRINQPQHF.